Sequencing of this T cell receptor beta chain was carried out in a study of long-term antiretroviral therapy in people with HIV (dated by TCRdb to between 2021 and 2024). Study-level background: Collection of the earliest samples took place about a decade ahead of the 2015 WHO recommendation for immediate ART, at a time when ART was typically delayed until CD4 counts fell. Test extractions of a monoclonal T-cell line alongside a few dozen polyclonal samples showed no cross-contamination during QIAcube processing. This retrospective serial study examined whether starting ART and sustained HIV suppression were associated with changes in the composition and diversity of the TRB repertoire in peripheral blood. A total of 150 to 200 cryopreserved PBMC samples were contributed to the cohort by 30 adults with confirmed HIV infection, with samples collected serially over a mean of approximately six years (range 1-12). Of the roughly 32 participants with HIV, more than 10 were female. What the study reported, not specific to this receptor: Starting ART was linked to a significant rise in TRB diversity, yet even with long-term ART the diversity remained significantly lower than in transplant donor controls. Because PBMC availability was limited, only the TCR beta chain was sequenced, with no alpha chain pairing. HIV repertoires had narrower CDR3 length ranges than controls, and the network structure suggested an antigen-experienced repertoire that shifted only slightly toward naive after ART. The samples were dated from 2004 to 2017, and the ART regimens that were used may be less effective than current ART regimens. Expanded TRB clones identified before ART initiation dominated the repertoire at all time points, although this dominance fluctuated and declined in many PLHIV after ART. Because pre-ART samples had limited cell numbers, profiling was done on unsorted PBMC rather than on sorted CD4+ and CD8+ T cells. No data were available on ART adherence, viral resistance or therapy changes, limiting inferences about post-ART repertoire changes.

Participants were included only if at least one PBMC sample before ART initiation and at least two post-ART samples were available. Treatment was received in the United States of America by all participants with HIV. Cryopreserved samples of about 0.9-11 million PBMC were thawed and washed before DNA extraction. At the time of the earliest PBMC sample, participants with HIV were aged between about 20 and 54 years. PBMC samples from each participant spanned 1-4 timepoints before ART initiation and 2-8 timepoints after ART initiation, with a median of 7 samples. Serial HIV viral load, CD4+ T-cell count, ART history and demographic data were obtained for every participant. Using a Qiagen kit on a QIAcube, genomic DNA was extracted from unsorted PBMC, with samples processed in batches of 12. In regard to this clone: Its binding antigen is unknown. Within one base of it there is no much larger clone, and no base qualities were kept.

The immunoSEQ hsTCRB v3.0 assay was used at survey level resolution for TRB variable region sequencing. The target sequencing depth for TRB was about 40,000-50,000 T-cell genomes per sample. An Illumina MiSeq with a v3 150-cycle kit was used to sequence the pooled TRB libraries. The published analysis was carried out like this. Repertoire analysis was run in R within a reproducible Nextflow workflow that covered QC, data transformation and analysis. Custom analyses were implemented in LymphoSeq2, an R package for AIRR-Seq data exploration. Several samples yielding fewer than 5000 total TRB sequences were excluded, leaving over 150 analyzed HIV repertoires. Among the approximately 180 HIV repertoires that were kept, under 60 were collected before ART initiation and roughly 130 were collected after ART initiation. Repertoires were downsampled to 5000 TRB nucleotide sequences, and summary statistics were averaged over 100 downsampling iterations. TRB sequences were retained for analysis only if CDR3 regions of at least seven amino acids were present. Diversity was assessed using a clonality score derived from Shannon entropy and using the Gini coefficient. Repertoire networks linked the top 5000 CDR3 amino acid sequences whenever two sequences differed by an edit distance of one. Antigen specificity groups and MHC restriction were predicted for TRB CDR3 amino acid sequences with GLIPH2. To flag known associations with CMV, EBV, HIV or tissue antigens, CDR3 amino acid sequences were compared against VDJdb and McPAS-TCR. Pre-ART, post-ART and control groups were compared with Wilcoxon signed-rank tests and Holm-Bonferroni correction. Held by TCRdb, this immuneACCESS table contains in-frame sequences only and omits some clones. Under half of the omission traces to an unresolved V gene where checked; the cause of the rest is unknown. That table gives V, J and clone size, and the DNA gave D and trimming. The sample data list about 18,000 clones, and around 91% of these were observed just once. Of the sample, around a tenth falls within the top ten clones.

The CDR3, cysteine through phenylalanine, is 13 amino acids long. Only the CDR3 part of the read is kept: 39 bases, read in frame from the first base. V drops 5 bases and J drops 4 bases, leaving 9 bases in between. Taken from the germline V gene, the CDR1 and CDR2 loops are MDHEN and SYDVKM. This receptor was taken from a man aged 45-65 years with HIV. The input for sequencing was unsorted PBMCs, taken 3 years after starting antiretroviral therapy. The chain employs TRBV28 and TRBJ1-5; no D segment can be confidently identified. The CDR3 protein sequence reads: CASSPQGNQPQHF. At the DNA level, the sequence is TGTGCCAGCAGTCCACAAGGGAATCAGCCCCAGCATTTT.